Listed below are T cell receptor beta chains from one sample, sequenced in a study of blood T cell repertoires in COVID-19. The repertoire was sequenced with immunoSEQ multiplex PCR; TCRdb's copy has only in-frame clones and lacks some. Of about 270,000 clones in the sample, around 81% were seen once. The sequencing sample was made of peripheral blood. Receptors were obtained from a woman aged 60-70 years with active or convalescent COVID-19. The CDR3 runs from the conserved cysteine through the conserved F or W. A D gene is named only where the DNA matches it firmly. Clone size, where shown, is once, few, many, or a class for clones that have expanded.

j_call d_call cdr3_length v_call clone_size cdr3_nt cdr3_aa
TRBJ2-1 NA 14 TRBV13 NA TGTGCCAGCAGCTTAGTCACCGAAGCAATTGAGCAGTTCTTC CASSLVTEAIEQFF
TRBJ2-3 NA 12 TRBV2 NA TGTGCCAGCAGCCGTCGGGAAGATACGCAGTATTTT CASSRREDTQYF
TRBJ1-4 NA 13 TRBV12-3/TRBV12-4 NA TGTGCCAACGGAAAAGGGGTAAAAGAAAAACTGTTTTTT CANGKGVKEKLFF
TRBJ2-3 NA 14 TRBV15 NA TGTGCCACCAGCATCGAAGGACTCACAGATACGCAGTATTTT CATSIEGLTDTQYF
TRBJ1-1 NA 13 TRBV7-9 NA TGTGCCAGCGGAACAGAGTCAAGCACTGAAGCTTTCTTT CASGTESSTEAFF
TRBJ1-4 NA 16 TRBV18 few TGTGCCAGCTCAACTCCCGAGGGCCACTACGATGAAAAACTGTTTTTT CASSTPEGHYDEKLFF
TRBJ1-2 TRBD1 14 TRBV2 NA TGTGCCAGCAGGACCGGGACAGGGGACTATGGCTACACCTTC CASRTGTGDYGYTF
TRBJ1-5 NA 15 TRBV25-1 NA TGTGCCAGCAGTGAATGGGGCAAGGGTCACCAGCCCCAGCATTTT CASSEWGKGHQPQHF
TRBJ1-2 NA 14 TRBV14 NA TGTGCCAGCAGCCCCCAGCCCGGGAGGTATGGCTACACCTTC CASSPQPGRYGYTF
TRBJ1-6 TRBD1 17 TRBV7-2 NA TGTGCCAGCAGCGTGACAGGGGTTAGCTCCTATAATTCACCCCTCCACTTT CASSVTGVSSYNSPLHF
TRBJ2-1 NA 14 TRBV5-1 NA TGCGCCAGCAACAACAGGGTAACATACAATGAGCAGTTCTTC CASNNRVTYNEQFF
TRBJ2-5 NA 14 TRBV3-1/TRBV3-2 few TGTGCCAGCAGGGCTAGAAATGGACTTGGGACCCAGTACTTC CASRARNGLGTQYF
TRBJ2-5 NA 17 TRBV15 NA TGTGCCACCAGCAGAGAGATCTATAGTAGCGGAGGAGAGACCCAGTACTTC CATSREIYSSGGETQYF